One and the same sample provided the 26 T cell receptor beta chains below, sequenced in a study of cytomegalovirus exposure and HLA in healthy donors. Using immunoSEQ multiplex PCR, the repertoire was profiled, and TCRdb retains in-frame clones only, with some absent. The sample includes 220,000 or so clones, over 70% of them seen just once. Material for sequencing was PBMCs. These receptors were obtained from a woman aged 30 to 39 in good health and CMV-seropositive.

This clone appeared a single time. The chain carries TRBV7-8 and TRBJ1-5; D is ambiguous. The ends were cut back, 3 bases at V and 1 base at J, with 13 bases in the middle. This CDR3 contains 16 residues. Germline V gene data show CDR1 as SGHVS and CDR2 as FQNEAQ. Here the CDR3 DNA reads TGTGCCAGCAGCTTTGGTGACCGTTTAAGCAATCAGCCCCAGCATTTT. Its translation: CASSFGDRLSNQPQHF.

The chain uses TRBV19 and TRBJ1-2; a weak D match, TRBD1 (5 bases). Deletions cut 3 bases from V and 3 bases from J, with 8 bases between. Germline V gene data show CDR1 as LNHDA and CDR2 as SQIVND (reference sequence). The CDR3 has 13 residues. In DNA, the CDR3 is TGTGCCAGTAGTATCAAGGGGTACTATGGCTACACCTTC. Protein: CASSIKGYYGYTF.

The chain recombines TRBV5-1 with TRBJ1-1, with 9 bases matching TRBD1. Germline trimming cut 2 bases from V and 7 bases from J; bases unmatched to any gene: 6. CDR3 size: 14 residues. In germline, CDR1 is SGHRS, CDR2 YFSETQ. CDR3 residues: CASSFRQGGREAFF. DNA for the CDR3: TGCGCCAGCAGCTTTAGACAGGGGGGTCGTGAAGCTTTCTTT. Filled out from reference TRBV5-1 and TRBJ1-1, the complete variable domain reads KAGVTQTPRYLIKTRGQQVTLSCSPISGHRSVSWYQQTPGQGLQFLFEYFSETQRNKGNFPGRFSGRQFSNSRSEMNVSTLELGDSALYLCASSFRQGGREAFFGQGTRLTVV.

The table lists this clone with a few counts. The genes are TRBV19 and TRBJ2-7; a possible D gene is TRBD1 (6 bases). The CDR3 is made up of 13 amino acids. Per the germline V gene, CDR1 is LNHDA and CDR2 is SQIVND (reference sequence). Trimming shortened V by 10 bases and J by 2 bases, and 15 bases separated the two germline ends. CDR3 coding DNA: TGTGCCACGTCTCTGGGGACACCCTACGAGCAGTACTTC. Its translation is CATSLGTPYEQYF.

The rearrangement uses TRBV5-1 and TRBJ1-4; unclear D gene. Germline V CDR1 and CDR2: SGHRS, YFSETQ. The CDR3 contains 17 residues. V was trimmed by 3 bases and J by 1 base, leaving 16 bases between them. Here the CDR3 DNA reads TGCGCCAGCAGCTCCCGGGGAGGAGAAGGAACTAATGAAAAACTGTTTTTT. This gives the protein CASSSRGGEGTNEKLFF.

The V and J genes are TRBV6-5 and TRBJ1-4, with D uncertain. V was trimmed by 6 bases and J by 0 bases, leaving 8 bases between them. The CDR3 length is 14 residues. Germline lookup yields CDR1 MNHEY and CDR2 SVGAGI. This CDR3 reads CASRDRSTNEKLFF. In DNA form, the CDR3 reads TGTGCCAGCAGGGACCGCTCAACTAATGAAAAACTGTTTTTT.

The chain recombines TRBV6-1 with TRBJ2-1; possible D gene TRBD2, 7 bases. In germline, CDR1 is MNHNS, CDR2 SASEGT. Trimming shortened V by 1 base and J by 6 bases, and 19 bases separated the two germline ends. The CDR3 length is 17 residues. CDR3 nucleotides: TGTGCCAGCAGTGAAGTCTTCTTCGCGGGGGCAGGCAATGAGCAGTTCTTC. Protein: CASSEVFFAGAGNEQFF.

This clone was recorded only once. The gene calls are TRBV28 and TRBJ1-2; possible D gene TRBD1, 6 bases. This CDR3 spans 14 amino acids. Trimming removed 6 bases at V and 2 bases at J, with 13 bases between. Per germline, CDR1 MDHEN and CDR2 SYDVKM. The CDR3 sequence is CASRGGPRNYGYTF. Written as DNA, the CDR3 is TGTGCCAGCAGAGGGGGACCGCGAAACTATGGCTACACCTTC.

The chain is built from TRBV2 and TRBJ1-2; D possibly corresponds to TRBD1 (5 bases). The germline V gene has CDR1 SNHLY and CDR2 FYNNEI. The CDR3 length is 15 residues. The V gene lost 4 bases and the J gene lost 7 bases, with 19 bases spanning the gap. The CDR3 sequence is CASSVHDSAQAGYTF. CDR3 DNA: TGTGCCAGCAGTGTTCATGACAGCGCCCAGGCTGGCTACACCTTC.

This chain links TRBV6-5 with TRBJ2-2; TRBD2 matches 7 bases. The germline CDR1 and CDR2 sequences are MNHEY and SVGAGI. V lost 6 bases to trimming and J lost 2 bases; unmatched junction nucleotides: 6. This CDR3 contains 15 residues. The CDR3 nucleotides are TGTGCCAGCAGAAAGCTAGCGGCAAACACCGGGGAGCTGTTTTTT. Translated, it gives CASRKLAANTGELFF.

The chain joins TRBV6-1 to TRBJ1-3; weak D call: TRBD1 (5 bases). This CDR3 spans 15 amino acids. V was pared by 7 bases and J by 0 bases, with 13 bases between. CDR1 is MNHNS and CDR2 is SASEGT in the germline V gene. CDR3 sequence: CASNGGATSGNTIYF. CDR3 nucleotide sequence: TGTGCCAGCAATGGAGGGGCGACCTCTGGAAACACCATATATTTT.

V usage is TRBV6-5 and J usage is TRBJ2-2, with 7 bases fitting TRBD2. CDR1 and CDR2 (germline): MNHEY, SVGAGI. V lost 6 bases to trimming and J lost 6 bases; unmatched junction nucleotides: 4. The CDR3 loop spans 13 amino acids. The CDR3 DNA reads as TGTGCCAGCAGCCTGGGGGGGTCCGGGGAGCTGTTTTTT. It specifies CASSLGGSGELFF.

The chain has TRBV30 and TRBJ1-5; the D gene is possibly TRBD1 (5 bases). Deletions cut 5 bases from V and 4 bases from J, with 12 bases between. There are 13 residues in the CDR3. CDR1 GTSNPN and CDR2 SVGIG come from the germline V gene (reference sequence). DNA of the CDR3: TGTGCCTGGGCCCCCCAGGGAAATCAGCCCCAGCATTTT. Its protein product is CAWAPQGNQPQHF.

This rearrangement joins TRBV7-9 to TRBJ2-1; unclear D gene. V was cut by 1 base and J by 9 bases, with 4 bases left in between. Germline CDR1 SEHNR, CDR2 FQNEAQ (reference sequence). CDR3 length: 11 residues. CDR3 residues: CASSLGREQFF. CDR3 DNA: TGTGCCAGCAGCTTAGGTCGTGAGCAGTTCTTC. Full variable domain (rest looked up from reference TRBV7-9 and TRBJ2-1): DTGVSQNPRHKITKRGQNVTFRCDPISEHNRLYWYRQTLGQGPEFLTYFQNEAQLEKSRLLSDRFSAERPKGSFSTLEIQRTEQGDSAMYLCASSLGREQFFGPGTRLTVL.

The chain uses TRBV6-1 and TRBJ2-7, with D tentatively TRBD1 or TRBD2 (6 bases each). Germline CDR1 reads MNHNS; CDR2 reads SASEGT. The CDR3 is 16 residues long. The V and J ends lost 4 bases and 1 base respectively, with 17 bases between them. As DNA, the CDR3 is TGTGCCAGCAGTGGAAGGGGAGGACAGCCATCCTACGAGCAGTACTTC. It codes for CASSGRGGQPSYEQYF.

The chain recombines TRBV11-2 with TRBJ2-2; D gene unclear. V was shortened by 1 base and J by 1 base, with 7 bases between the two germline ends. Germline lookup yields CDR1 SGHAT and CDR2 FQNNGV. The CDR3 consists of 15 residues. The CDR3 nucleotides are TGTGCCAGCAGCTTAGTTCCCAGGAACACCGGGGAGCTGTTTTTT. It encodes CASSLVPRNTGELFF.

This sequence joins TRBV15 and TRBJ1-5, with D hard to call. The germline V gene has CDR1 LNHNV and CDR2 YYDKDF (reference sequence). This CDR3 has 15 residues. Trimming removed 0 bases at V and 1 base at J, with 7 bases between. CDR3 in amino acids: CATSRELESNQPQHF. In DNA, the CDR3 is TGTGCCACCAGCAGAGAGCTTGAAAGCAATCAGCCCCAGCATTTT.

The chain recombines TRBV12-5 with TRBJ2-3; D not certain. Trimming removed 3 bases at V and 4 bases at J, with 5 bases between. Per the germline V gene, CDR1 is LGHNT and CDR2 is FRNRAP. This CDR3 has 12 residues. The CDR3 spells CASGLISDTQYF. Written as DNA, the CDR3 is TGTGCTAGTGGTTTAATTTCAGATACGCAGTATTTT.

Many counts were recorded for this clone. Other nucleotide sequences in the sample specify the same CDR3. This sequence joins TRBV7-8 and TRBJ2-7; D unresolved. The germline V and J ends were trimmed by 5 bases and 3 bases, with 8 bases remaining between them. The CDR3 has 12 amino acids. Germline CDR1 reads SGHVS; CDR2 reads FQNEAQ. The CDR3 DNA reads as TGTGCCAGCAGCCTACCACTCTACGAGCAGTACTTC. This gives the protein CASSLPLYEQYF.

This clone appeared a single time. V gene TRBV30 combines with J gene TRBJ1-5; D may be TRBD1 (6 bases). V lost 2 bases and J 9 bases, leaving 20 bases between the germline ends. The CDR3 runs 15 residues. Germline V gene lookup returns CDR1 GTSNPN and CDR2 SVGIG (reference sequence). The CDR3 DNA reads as TGTGCCTGGAGTCCACGGGGCAGGGGTGGTCTGCCCCAGCATTTT. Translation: CAWSPRGRGGLPQHF.

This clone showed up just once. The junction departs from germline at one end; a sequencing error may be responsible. This chain's CDR3 is CSARPVALMVF. The DNA of the CDR3 is TGCAGTGCTAGACCAGTGGCCCTGATGGTCTTC. The chain couples TRBV20-1 to TRBJ2-1; D call uncertain. This CDR3 contains 11 residues. Germline assignment: CDR1 DFQATT and CDR2 SNEGSKA (reference sequence).

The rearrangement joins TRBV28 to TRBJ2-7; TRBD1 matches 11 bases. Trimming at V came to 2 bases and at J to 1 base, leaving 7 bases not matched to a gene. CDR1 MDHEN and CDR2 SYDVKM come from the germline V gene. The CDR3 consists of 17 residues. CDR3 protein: CASSLTPGTGGSYEQYF. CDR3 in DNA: TGTGCCAGCAGTTTAACCCCCGGGACAGGGGGTTCCTACGAGCAGTACTTC.

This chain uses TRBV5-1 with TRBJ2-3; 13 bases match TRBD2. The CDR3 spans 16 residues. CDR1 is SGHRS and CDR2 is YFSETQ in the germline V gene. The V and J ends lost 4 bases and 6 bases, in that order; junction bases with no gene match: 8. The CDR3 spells CASSADTSGRVDTQYF. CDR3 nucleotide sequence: TGCGCCAGCAGCGCCGATACTAGCGGGAGGGTCGATACGCAGTATTTT.

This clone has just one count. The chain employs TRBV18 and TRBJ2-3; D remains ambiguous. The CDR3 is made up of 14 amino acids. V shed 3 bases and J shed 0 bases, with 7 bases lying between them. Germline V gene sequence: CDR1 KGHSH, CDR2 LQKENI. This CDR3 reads CASSPRISTDTQYF. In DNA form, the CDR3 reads TGTGCCAGCTCACCCCGGATTAGCACAGATACGCAGTATTTT.

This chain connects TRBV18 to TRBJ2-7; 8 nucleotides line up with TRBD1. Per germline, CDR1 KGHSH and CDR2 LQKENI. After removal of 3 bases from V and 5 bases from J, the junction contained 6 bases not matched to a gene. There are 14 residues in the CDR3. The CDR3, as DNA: TGTGCCAGCTCACCGGGACAGGTTATGGACGAGCAGTACTTC. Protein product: CASSPGQVMDEQYF.

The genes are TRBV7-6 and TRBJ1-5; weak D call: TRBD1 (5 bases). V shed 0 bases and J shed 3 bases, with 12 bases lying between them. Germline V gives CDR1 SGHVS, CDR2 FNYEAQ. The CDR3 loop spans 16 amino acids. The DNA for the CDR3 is TGTGCCAGCAGCTTAGCTCCGGGGGTTCTCAATCAGCCCCAGCATTTT. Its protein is CASSLAPGVLNQPQHF.